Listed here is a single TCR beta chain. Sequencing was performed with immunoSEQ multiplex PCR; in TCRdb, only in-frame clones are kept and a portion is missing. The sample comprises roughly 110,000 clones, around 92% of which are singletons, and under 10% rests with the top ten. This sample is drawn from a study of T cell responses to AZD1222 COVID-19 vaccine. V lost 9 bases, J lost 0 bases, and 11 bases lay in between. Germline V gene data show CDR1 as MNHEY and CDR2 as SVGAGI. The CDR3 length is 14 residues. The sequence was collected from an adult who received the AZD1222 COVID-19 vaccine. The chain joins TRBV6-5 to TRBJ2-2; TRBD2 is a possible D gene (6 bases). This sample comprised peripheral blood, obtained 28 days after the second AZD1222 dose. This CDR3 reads CASRRESNTGELFF. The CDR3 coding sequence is TGTGCCAGTCGCCGGGAGTCGAACACCGGGGAGCTGTTTTTT.